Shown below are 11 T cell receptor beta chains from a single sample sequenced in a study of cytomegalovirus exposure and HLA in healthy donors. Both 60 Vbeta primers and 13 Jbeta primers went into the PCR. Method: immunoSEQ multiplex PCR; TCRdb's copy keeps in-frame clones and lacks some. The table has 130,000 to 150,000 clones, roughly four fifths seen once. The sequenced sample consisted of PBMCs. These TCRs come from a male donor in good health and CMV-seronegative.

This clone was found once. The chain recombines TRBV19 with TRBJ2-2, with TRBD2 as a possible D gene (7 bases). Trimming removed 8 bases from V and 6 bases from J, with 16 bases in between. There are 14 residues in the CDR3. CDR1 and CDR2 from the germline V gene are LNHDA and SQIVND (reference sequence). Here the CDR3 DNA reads TGTGCCAGTCGCCCCAGGGGAGGGCCCGGGGAGCTGTTTTTT. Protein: CASRPRGGPGELFF.

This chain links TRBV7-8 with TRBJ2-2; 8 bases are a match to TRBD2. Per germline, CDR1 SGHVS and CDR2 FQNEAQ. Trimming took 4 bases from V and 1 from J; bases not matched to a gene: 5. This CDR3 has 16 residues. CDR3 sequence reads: CASSSSSGWNTGELFF. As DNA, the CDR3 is TGTGCCAGCAGCTCGTCTAGCGGGTGGAACACCGGGGAGCTGTTTTTT.

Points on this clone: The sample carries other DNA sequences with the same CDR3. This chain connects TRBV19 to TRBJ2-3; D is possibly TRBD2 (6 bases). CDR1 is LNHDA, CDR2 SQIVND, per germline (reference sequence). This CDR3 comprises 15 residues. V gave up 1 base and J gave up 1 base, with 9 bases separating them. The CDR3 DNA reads TGTGCCAGTAGTATAGGGGGCGGGGGCACAGATACGCAGTATTTT. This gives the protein CASSIGGGGTDTQYF.

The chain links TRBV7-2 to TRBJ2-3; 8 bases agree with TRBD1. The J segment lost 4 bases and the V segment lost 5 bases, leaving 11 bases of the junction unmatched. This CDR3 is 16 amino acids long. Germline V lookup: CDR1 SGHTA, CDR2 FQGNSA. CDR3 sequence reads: CASSRRQGLMADTQYF. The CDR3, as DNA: TGTGCCAGCAGCCGTCGACAGGGGTTGATGGCAGATACGCAGTATTTT.

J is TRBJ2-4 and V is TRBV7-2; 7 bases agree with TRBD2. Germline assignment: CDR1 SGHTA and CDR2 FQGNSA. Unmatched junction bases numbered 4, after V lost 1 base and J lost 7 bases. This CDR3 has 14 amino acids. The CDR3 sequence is CASSLGQRGNIQYF. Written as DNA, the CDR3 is TGTGCCAGCAGCTTAGGACAGCGGGGTAACATTCAGTACTTC.

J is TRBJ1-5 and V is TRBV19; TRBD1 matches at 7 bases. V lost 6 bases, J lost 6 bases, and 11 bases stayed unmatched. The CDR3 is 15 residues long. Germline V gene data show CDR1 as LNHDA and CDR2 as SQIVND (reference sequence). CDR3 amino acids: CASSTNRQGGQPQHF. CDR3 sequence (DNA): TGTGCCAGTAGCACCAACCGACAGGGCGGTCAGCCCCAGCATTTT.

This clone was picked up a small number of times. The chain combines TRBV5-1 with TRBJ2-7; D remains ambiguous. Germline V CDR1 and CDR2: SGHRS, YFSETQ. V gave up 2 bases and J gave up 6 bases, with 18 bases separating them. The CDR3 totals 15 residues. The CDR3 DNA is TGCGCCAGCAGCTTCGGCGGAGAACGTACTGGCGAGCAGTACTTC. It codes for CASSFGGERTGEQYF. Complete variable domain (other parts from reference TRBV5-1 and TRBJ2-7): KAGVTQTPRYLIKTRGQQVTLSCSPISGHRSVSWYQQTPGQGLQFLFEYFSETQRNKGNFPGRFSGRQFSNSRSEMNVSTLELGDSALYLCASSFGGERTGEQYFGPGTRLTVT.

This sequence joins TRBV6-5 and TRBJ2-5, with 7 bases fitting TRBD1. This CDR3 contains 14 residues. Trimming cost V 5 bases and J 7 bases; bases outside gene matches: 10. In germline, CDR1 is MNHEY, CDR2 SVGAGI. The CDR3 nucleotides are TGTGCCAGCAGTAGGGGACAGCTTTTTTCGACCCAGTACTTC. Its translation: CASSRGQLFSTQYF.

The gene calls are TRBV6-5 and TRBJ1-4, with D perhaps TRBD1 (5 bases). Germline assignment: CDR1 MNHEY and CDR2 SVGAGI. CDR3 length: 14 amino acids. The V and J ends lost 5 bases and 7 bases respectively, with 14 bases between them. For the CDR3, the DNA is TGTGCCAGCAGTCGGGGGGACGGAGTTGAAAAACTGTTTTTT. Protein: CASSRGDGVEKLFF.

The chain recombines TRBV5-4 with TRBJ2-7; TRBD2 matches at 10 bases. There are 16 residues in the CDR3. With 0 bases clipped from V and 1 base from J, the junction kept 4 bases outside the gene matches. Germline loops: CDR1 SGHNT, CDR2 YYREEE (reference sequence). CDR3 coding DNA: TGTGCCAGCAGCTTGGGGGGGACTAGCGAGTCCTACGAGCAGTACTTC. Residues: CASSLGGTSESYEQYF.

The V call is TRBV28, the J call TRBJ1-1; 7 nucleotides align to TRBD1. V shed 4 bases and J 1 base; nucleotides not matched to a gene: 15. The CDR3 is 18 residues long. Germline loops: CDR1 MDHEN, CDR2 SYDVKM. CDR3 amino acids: CASSSLSGQLLGNTEAFF. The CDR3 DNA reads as TGTGCCAGCAGTTCCCTATCGGGACAGCTTTTGGGGAACACTGAAGCTTTCTTT.